This passage covers 19 T cell receptor beta chains from one sample sequenced in a study of T cells in Graves' hyperthyroidism and ophthalmopathy. Amplified TCR beta CDR3 regions came from RNA transcripts. HTBI primers were the set used in a first-round RT-PCR of the TCR CDR3. TCRdb redid the calling of the multiplex PCR reads with MiXCR, one entry per CDR3 protein. In the table there are roughly 360,000 distinct CDR3 sequences, 13% of which are singletons. Sequences were obtained from blood. The source is a man aged 25 to 40 with Graves' hyperthyroidism that later progressed to Graves' ophthalmopathy.

This sequence joins TRBV5-5 and TRBJ1-1; tentative D call: TRBD1 (6 bases). Germline loops: CDR1 SGHKS, CDR2 YYEKEE (reference sequence). The CDR3 covers 18 residues. The V end lost 2 bases, the J end lost 0 bases, and 20 bases lay between the germline ends. Here the CDR3 DNA reads TGTGCCAGCAGCTTTCACCGCGAACAGGGAATAATGAACACTGAAGCTTTCTTT. It translates to CASSFHREQGIMNTEAFF. The full variable domain, its missing parts supplied by reference TRBV5-5 and TRBJ1-1, is DAGVTQSPTHLIKTRGQQVTLRCSPISGHKSVSWYQQVLGQGPQFIFQYYEKEERGRGNFPDRFSARQFPNYSSELNVNALLLGDSALYLCASSFHREQGIMNTEAFFGQGTRLTVV.

Points on this clonotype: This may come from a read error, since a much larger clone is one base off. The genes are TRBV2 and TRBJ1-5; 9 bases fit TRBD1. Germline CDR1 reads SNHLY; CDR2 reads FYNNEI. The CDR3 sequence is 16 residues long. Trimming took 4 bases from V and 2 from J; bases not matched to a gene: 6. CDR3 in amino acids: CASSVDRGGGNQPQHF. The CDR3 DNA reads TGTGCCAGCAGTGTGGACAGGGGCGGAGGCAATCAGCCCCAGCATTTT.

Ten or more counts support this clonotype. The chain has TRBV10-3 and TRBJ2-7; 8 bases are shared with TRBD1. This CDR3 is 13 amino acids long. Trimming cost V 8 bases and J 4 bases; bases outside gene matches: 7. Germline V lookup: CDR1 ENHRY, CDR2 SYGVKD. As DNA, the CDR3 is TGTGCCATCTCGCAGCAGGGGGCATACGAGCAGTACTTC. Residues: CAISQQGAYEQYF.

The J gene is TRBJ2-5, the V gene TRBV5-4; D may be TRBD2 (5 bases). The CDR3 sequence is 16 residues long. V was trimmed by 0 bases and J by 5 bases, leaving 17 bases between them. The germline CDR1 and CDR2 sequences are SGHNT and YYREEE (reference sequence). CDR3: CASSLGTPRVVETQYF. CDR3 DNA sequence: TGTGCCAGCAGCTTGGGGACGCCGAGGGTGGTGGAGACCCAGTACTTC.

V is TRBV19 and J is TRBJ1-2; D unclear. V was cut by 9 bases and J by 5 bases, with 28 bases left in between. The CDR3 is 17 residues long. Germline V gives CDR1 LNHDA, CDR2 SQIVND (reference sequence). DNA for the CDR3: TGTGCCAGCTGGGCATACCACGGGCACCAAGGATGGTATGGCTACACCTTC. It codes for CASWAYHGHQGWYGYTF.

The J gene is TRBJ1-5, the V gene TRBV27; TRBD1 is a possible D gene (5 bases). Trimming left V 3 bases short and J 4 bases short, with 10 bases between. The CDR3 runs 14 residues. The germline gives CDR1 MNHEY, CDR2 SMNVEV (reference sequence). The CDR3 DNA reads as TGTGCCAGCAGTTTCGGGACGGTGAATCAGCCCCAGCATTTT. Translated, it gives CASSFGTVNQPQHF.

This clonotype came up many times. V gene TRBV28 combines with J gene TRBJ1-5; D unclear. Per germline, CDR1 MDHEN and CDR2 SYDVKM. There are 14 residues in the CDR3. Trimming cost V 4 bases and J 3 bases, with 10 bases left between them. For the CDR3, the DNA is TGTGCCAGCAGTTCCCAAACCTTCAATCAGCCCCAGCATTTT. Its translation is CASSSQTFNQPQHF. Drawing the rest from reference TRBV28 and TRBJ1-5, the complete variable domain is DVKVTQSSRYLVKRTGEKVFLECVQDMDHENMFWYRQDPGLGLRLIYFSYDVKMKEKGDIPEGYSVSREKKERFSLILESASTNQTSMYLCASSSQTFNQPQHFGDGTRLSIL.

This clonotype was recorded at least ten times. This chain joins TRBV12-3 or TRBV12-4 and TRBJ2-5; D perhaps matches TRBD2 (7 bases). The CDR3 extends over 16 amino acids. V dropped 9 bases and J dropped 1 base, with 21 bases sitting between them. CDR3 DNA sequence: TGTGCCAGTCCTACCCGAGGGGGGGGGGGCCAAGAGACCCAGTACTTC. Protein: CASPTRGGGGQETQYF.

The J gene is TRBJ2-3, the V gene TRBV5-1; 14 bases agree with TRBD2. The CDR3 consists of 17 residues. The germline V gene encodes CDR1 SGHRS and CDR2 YFSETQ. V trimming: 4 bases; J trimming: 5 bases; junction bases outside the gene matches: 9. The CDR3 is CASSVPTSGGAEDTQYF. In nucleotides, the CDR3 is TGCGCCAGCAGCGTGCCGACTAGCGGGGGGGCCGAAGATACGCAGTATTTT.

This chain connects TRBV6-1 to TRBJ2-3, with 12 bases lining up with TRBD1. CDR1 MNHNS and CDR2 SASEGT come from the germline V gene. The V gene end was trimmed by 8 bases and the J gene end by 2 bases; junction bases not matched to a gene: 29. This CDR3 region has 23 residues. DNA of the CDR3: TGTGCCAGCTATAATAAATCCCGTCCCCCCGGGACAGGGGGCCTCAAGTTCACAGATACGCAGTATTTT. It yields the protein CASYNKSRPPGTGGLKFTDTQYF.

The chain links TRBV7-2 to TRBJ2-3; TRBD1 agrees at 7 bases. CDR1 and CDR2 (germline): SGHTA, FQGNSA. V was pared by 4 bases and J by 3 bases, with 4 bases of the junction left unmatched. There are 14 residues in the CDR3. The CDR3: CASSSETGTDTQYF. The CDR3 region has the DNA TGTGCCAGCAGCTCAGAGACAGGGACAGATACGCAGTATTTT.

V usage is TRBV18 and J usage is TRBJ1-1; D is perhaps TRBD1 (5 bases). The germline V gene encodes CDR1 KGHSH and CDR2 LQKENI. This CDR3 is 14 amino acids long. V gave up 2 bases and J gave up 3 bases, with 10 bases separating them. CDR3 sequence: CASSPRRGDTEAFF. The DNA for the CDR3 is TGTGCCAGCTCACCAAGAAGAGGGGACACTGAAGCTTTCTTT.

The chain carries TRBV7-9 and TRBJ1-4; D is unclear. This CDR3 contains 16 residues. The germline gives CDR1 SEHNR, CDR2 FQNEAQ (reference sequence). The germline V and J ends were trimmed by 5 bases and 2 bases, with 15 bases remaining between them. In DNA form, the CDR3 reads TGTGCCAGCAGCGCCATTGGAACCGGGACTAATGAAAAACTGTTTTTT. It yields the protein CASSAIGTGTNEKLFF.

This clonotype was counted many times. V gene TRBV20-1 combines with J gene TRBJ1-1; no firm D call. Per the germline V gene, CDR1 is DFQATT and CDR2 is SNEGSKA (reference sequence). The CDR3 extends over 12 amino acids. V shed 3 bases and J shed 0 bases, with 5 bases lying between them. Here the CDR3 reads CSARSVNTEAFF. For the CDR3, the DNA is TGCAGTGCTAGGTCCGTGAACACTGAAGCTTTCTTT.

This clonotype came up a few times. CDR3 sequence reads: CASSEISPPTQHF. CDR3 coding DNA: TGTGCCAGCAGTGAAATTTCGCCGCCCACACAGCATTTT. The rearrangement links TRBV6-1 to TRBJ1-5; D remains unclear. Trimming cost V 2 bases and J 13 bases, with 15 bases left between them. Looked up from germline, CDR1 is MNHNS and CDR2 is SASEGT. The CDR3 totals 13 residues.

This clonotype has just a few counts. The genes are TRBV7-9 and TRBJ1-4, with D possibly matching TRBD1 (5 bases). CDR1 and CDR2 from the germline V gene are SEHNR and FQNEAQ (reference sequence). Trimming cost V 4 bases and J 0 bases, with 9 bases left between them. This CDR3 region has 15 residues. The CDR3 DNA reads as TGTGCCAGCAGCTACCAGGGTGCAACTAATGAAAAACTGTTTTTT. Its translation is CASSYQGATNEKLFF.

This clonotype was seen many times. The chain is built from TRBV20-1 and TRBJ2-5; TRBD1 agrees at 9 bases. The J segment lost 4 bases and the V segment lost 6 bases, leaving 12 bases of the junction unmatched. Germline-derived CDR1 and CDR2 are DFQATT and SNEGSKA (reference sequence). This CDR3 spans 15 amino acids. In nucleotides, the CDR3 is TGCAGTGCGGACAAACCGGGACAGGGAGGAGAGACCCAGTACTTC. Protein sequence: CSADKPGQGGETQYF.

This clonotype was counted between two and nine times. This chain uses TRBV5-1 with TRBJ2-4; TRBD1 aligns across 12 bases. V lost 3 bases, J lost 10 bases, and 5 bases stayed unmatched. The CDR3 runs to 14 residues. Germline values: CDR1 SGHRS, CDR2 YFSETQ. CDR3 sequence: CASSSRDRGHIQYF. DNA of the CDR3: TGCGCCAGCAGCTCCCGGGACAGGGGGCATATTCAGTACTTC. Full variable domain (rest looked up from reference TRBV5-1 and TRBJ2-4): KAGVTQTPRYLIKTRGQQVTLSCSPISGHRSVSWYQQTPGQGLQFLFEYFSETQRNKGNFPGRFSGRQFSNSRSEMNVSTLELGDSALYLCASSSRDRGHIQYFGAGTRLSVL.

The table lists this clonotype with a few counts. The chain joins TRBV19 to TRBJ2-3; a weak D match, TRBD1 (5 bases). V lost 4 bases to trimming and J lost 3 bases, with 8 bases between them. This CDR3 has 13 amino acids. The germline V gene has CDR1 LNHDA and CDR2 SQIVND (reference sequence). Here the CDR3 reads CASSNTGTDTQYF. CDR3 DNA sequence: TGTGCCAGTAGTAACACAGGTACAGATACGCAGTATTTT.